This T cell receptor beta chain stems from a study of T-cell reconstitution after alpha-beta-depleted transplantation in children. There are a few counts of this clonotype. Antigen: not known. The authors prepared the TCRbeta library with unique molecular identifiers. TCRdb itself ran the PCR reads through MiXCR, one entry per CDR3 protein. This table has about 830,000 distinct CDR3 sequences, about 15% appearing once. This CDR3 contains 15 residues. Germline CDR1 SNHLY, CDR2 FYNNEI. The V and J ends lost 6 bases and 1 base, in that order; junction bases with no gene match: 7. Study findings and constraints: Surviving recipient T cells and intrathymic progenitors accounted for some patients' high TCRbeta diversity at day 60. Expanded clones from the graft, numbering several hundred, reportedly supplied alpha-beta T cells about two months after transplant. T-cell numbers and diversity, one year after transplant, stemmed largely from T cells that were newly produced.

The input for sequencing was PBMCs, mostly from graft donor cells, taken 360 days after TCRalphabeta/CD19-depleted stem cell transplant. The genes are TRBV2 and TRBJ2-3, with TRBD2 matching over 7 bases. The TCR was taken from a male patient aged 5 to 17 who had a stem cell transplant for acute lymphoblastic leukemia, so the T cells may come from the graft donor. Here the CDR3 DNA reads TGTGCCAGCAGAGGTGGAGCGGGGCGCACAGATACGCAGTATTTT. Protein product: CASRGGAGRTDTQYF. The full variable domain, its missing parts supplied by reference TRBV2 and TRBJ2-3, is EPEVTQTPSHQVTQMGQEVILRCVPISNHLYFYWYRQILGQKVEFLVSFYNNEISEKSEIFDDQFSVERPDGSNFTLKIRSTKLEDSAMYFCASRGGAGRTDTQYFGPGTRLTVL.